The 30 T cell receptor beta chains below come from one sample, sequenced in a study of blood T cell repertoires in COVID-19. Libraries were prepared by immunoSEQ multiplex PCR; TCRdb keeps only in-frame clonotypes and omits some of them. Here the sample spans hundreds of thousands of clones, around 89% being singletons. Input material: PBMCs or T cells enriched from blood (not recorded which). Receptors originate from a man aged 25-45 years who had recovered from COVID-19.

The chain is built from TRBV11-3 and TRBJ2-3; D perhaps matches TRBD2 (6 bases). The CDR3 runs to 16 residues. Germline assignment: CDR1 SGHNT and CDR2 YENEEA. V gave up 3 bases and J gave up 5 bases, with 18 bases separating them. CDR3 residues: CASSLYSGPAVDTQYF. The CDR3 DNA reads TGTGCCAGCAGCTTGTATAGCGGCCCAGCGGTAGATACGCAGTATTTT.

This clone was observed a single time. The chain uses TRBV11-2 and TRBJ2-5; 8 nucleotides agree with TRBD1. Germline values: CDR1 SGHAT, CDR2 FQNNGV. The CDR3 totals 15 residues. The junction had 4 bases not matched to a gene; V was cut back by 2 bases and J by 2 bases. Written as DNA, the CDR3 is TGTGCCAGCAGCTTAACGGACAGGGTTCAAGAGACCCAGTACTTC. Its translation is CASSLTDRVQETQYF.

This clone occurred once. The genes are TRBV7-9 and TRBJ2-1, with TRBD2 identical over 7 bases. Germline trimming cut 1 base from V and 5 bases from J; bases unmatched to any gene: 8. The CDR3 contains 16 residues. Germline values: CDR1 SEHNR, CDR2 FQNEAQ (reference sequence). CDR3 coding DNA: TGTGCCAGCAGCTTAGGGGTAGCGGGTCCTCACAATGAGCAGTTCTTC. It encodes CASSLGVAGPHNEQFF. Looking up the rest from reference TRBV7-9 and TRBJ2-1 gives the full variable domain: DTGVSQNPRHKITKRGQNVTFRCDPISEHNRLYWYRQTLGQGPEFLTYFQNEAQLEKSRLLSDRFSAERPKGSFSTLEIQRTEQGDSAMYLCASSLGVAGPHNEQFFGPGTRLTVL.

The gene calls are TRBV24-1 and TRBJ1-1; D unclear. CDR1 and CDR2 from the germline V gene are KGHDR and SFDVKD. There are 13 residues in the CDR3. Trimming removed 4 bases at V and 5 bases at J, with 10 bases between. The CDR3 nucleotides read TGTGCCACCAGTGACCCCGGGTCGACTGAAGCTTTCTTT. This gives the protein CATSDPGSTEAFF.

This chain's CDR3 is CASSAGQPGNEQFF. As DNA, the CDR3 is TGTGCCAGCAGCGCCGGACAGCCAGGCAATGAGCAGTTCTTC. The chain has TRBV5-4 and TRBJ2-1; D possibly corresponds to TRBD1 (6 bases). In germline, CDR1 is SGHNT, CDR2 YYREEE (reference sequence). This CDR3 contains 14 residues. V lost 4 bases to trimming and J lost 6 bases, with 14 bases between them.

This chain joins TRBV7-9 and TRBJ2-1; a possible D gene is TRBD2 (6 bases). This CDR3 is 14 amino acids long. Germline values: CDR1 SEHNR, CDR2 FQNEAQ (reference sequence). Trimming removed 5 bases from V and 3 bases from J, with 11 bases in between. CDR3: CASSPRLVYNEQFF. The CDR3 DNA sequence: TGTGCCAGCAGCCCGCGACTAGTCTACAATGAGCAGTTCTTC.

This clone was observed a few times. The chain employs TRBV10-3 and TRBJ1-6, with D perhaps matching TRBD1 (5 bases). The length of the CDR3 is 15 residues. CDR1 is ENHRY, CDR2 SYGVKD, per germline. The germline V and J ends were trimmed by 6 bases and 2 bases, with 11 bases remaining between them. CDR3 protein: CAIRAEGPYNSPLHF. The CDR3 DNA follows: TGTGCCATCAGGGCGGAGGGACCCTATAATTCACCCCTCCACTTT.

The gene calls are TRBV5-5 and TRBJ1-6; D is ambiguous. The length of the CDR3 is 16 residues. Germline lookup yields CDR1 SGHKS and CDR2 YYEKEE (reference sequence). The V and J ends lost 1 base and 0 bases respectively, with 8 bases between them. The chain's CDR3 is CASSLYRSSYNSPLHF. The DNA for the CDR3 is TGTGCCAGCAGCTTGTATCGGAGCTCCTATAATTCACCCCTCCACTTT.

This rearrangement joins TRBV5-6 to TRBJ2-2, with no clear D. Trimming cost V 6 bases and J 2 bases, with 11 bases left between them. The CDR3 runs to 14 residues. Germline CDR1 and CDR2: SGHDT and YYEEEE. Here the CDR3 DNA reads TGTGCCAGCACCCTAAGCGTAAACACCGGGGAGCTGTTTTTT. Protein sequence: CASTLSVNTGELFF.

This clone was counted between two and nine times. The rearrangement links TRBV11-2 to TRBJ2-3; tentative D call: TRBD2 (5 bases). The CDR3 is 15 amino acids. V was trimmed by 2 bases and J by 9 bases, leaving 18 bases between them. The germline V gene has CDR1 SGHAT and CDR2 FQNNGV. CDR3 region: CASSLWGVGLSTQYF. The CDR3 nucleotides are TGTGCCAGCAGCTTATGGGGAGTCGGTCTTAGCACGCAGTATTTT.

This chain connects TRBV9 to TRBJ2-1, with D possibly being TRBD2 (6 bases). V was shortened by 8 bases and J by 6 bases, with 18 bases between the two germline ends. The CDR3 has 14 amino acids. Germline loops: CDR1 SGDLS, CDR2 YYNGEE. Written as DNA, the CDR3 is TGTGCCAGTTGTGCTGGCGGGACGTTCAATGAGCAGTTCTTC. This translates into CASCAGGTFNEQFF.

The genes are TRBV28 and TRBJ1-1, with TRBD1 matching over 9 bases. V lost 5 bases to trimming and J lost 6 bases; unmatched junction nucleotides: 10. Per the germline V gene, CDR1 is MDHEN and CDR2 is SYDVKM. CDR3 length: 15 amino acids. The CDR3 loop is CASSTVTGGYSEAFF. CDR3 DNA sequence: TGTGCCAGCAGTACCGTGACAGGGGGTTACTCTGAAGCTTTCTTT.

The table lists this clone with a few counts. This rearrangement joins TRBV18 to TRBJ2-5; perhaps TRBD2 as D (5 bases). Germline CDR1 reads KGHSH; CDR2 reads LQKENI. The V end was cut by 3 bases, the J end by 5 bases, with 22 bases between. The length of the CDR3 is 17 residues. CDR3 sequence (DNA): TGTGCCAGCTCACCTCGGCCGCTACTAGATAGCTTGGAGACCCAGTACTTC. Residues: CASSPRPLLDSLETQYF. Looking up the rest from reference TRBV18 and TRBJ2-5 gives the full variable domain: NAGVMQNPRHLVRRRGQEARLRCSPMKGHSHVYWYRQLPEEGLKFMVYLQKENIIDESGMPKERFSAEFPKEGPSILRIQQVVRGDSAAYFCASSPRPLLDSLETQYFGPGTRLLVL.

The CDR3 DNA sequence: TGCGCCAGCAGTCTAACAGGGGGGACGGTTAAGAACGAGCAGTACTTC. It codes for CASSLTGGTVKNEQYF. The V and J genes are TRBV23-1 and TRBJ2-7; 8 nucleotides agree with TRBD1. TRBV23-1 is an open reading frame, and its role is uncertain. V dropped 4 bases and J dropped 5; count of bases not matched to a gene: 13. CDR3 length: 16 amino acids.

V gene TRBV7-9 combines with J gene TRBJ2-7; a possible D gene is TRBD2 (6 bases). Looked up from germline, CDR1 is SEHNR and CDR2 is FQNEAQ (reference sequence). The CDR3 totals 15 residues. The V gene lost 6 bases and the J gene lost 7 bases, with 22 bases spanning the gap. CDR3 in amino acids: CASSATRGKVGEQYF. For the CDR3, the DNA is TGTGCCAGCAGTGCCACTCGCGGGAAGGTAGGAGAGCAGTACTTC.

The chain has TRBV11-2 and TRBJ1-2, with 9 bases identical to TRBD1. The CDR3 spans 13 residues. Unmatched junction bases numbered 1, after V lost 3 bases and J lost 5 bases. Germline V CDR1 and CDR2: SGHAT, FQNNGV. The CDR3 protein is CASSFGTGYGYTF. In DNA, the CDR3 is TGTGCCAGCAGCTTCGGGACAGGGTATGGCTACACCTTC.

The genes are TRBV4-1 and TRBJ2-7, with 8 bases that match TRBD2. This CDR3 has 15 amino acids. V shed 5 bases, J shed 1 base, and the junction held 7 bases outside the gene matches. Per germline, CDR1 MGHRA and CDR2 YSYEKL. The chain's CDR3 is CASSYRGGSSYEQYF. The CDR3 DNA reads as TGCGCCAGCAGCTACCGCGGGGGGAGTTCCTACGAGCAGTACTTC.

The chain recombines TRBV11-2 with TRBJ2-5; D may be TRBD1 (6 bases). V was shortened by 6 bases and J by 5 bases, with 13 bases between the two germline ends. The CDR3 has 13 amino acids. CDR1 and CDR2 from the germline V gene are SGHAT and FQNNGV. Here the CDR3 DNA reads TGTGCCAGCAGGGGACAACGGTGGGAGACCCAGTACTTC. It encodes CASRGQRWETQYF.

This clone has only one observation. The chain joins TRBV2 to TRBJ1-1; tentative D call: TRBD1 (5 bases). The germline V gene encodes CDR1 SNHLY and CDR2 FYNNEI. The CDR3 runs 15 residues. The V gene lost 3 bases and the J gene lost 4 bases, with 15 bases spanning the gap. CDR3 sequence reads: CASSELRGGGTEAFF. The CDR3 region has the DNA TGTGCCAGCAGTGAGTTGCGGGGGGGTGGCACTGAAGCTTTCTTT.

This clone has just one count. The rearrangement joins TRBV29-1 to TRBJ1-1; D is unresolved. V lost 7 bases and J lost 7, with 19 bases in between. From germline, CDR1 is SQVTM and CDR2 ANQGSEA. The CDR3 runs 13 residues. For the CDR3, the DNA is TGCAGCGAGCGCGGGTTAGGCCACCGTGAAGCTTTCTTT. Protein: CSERGLGHREAFF.

The rearrangement links TRBV6-6 to TRBJ2-7; the match to TRBD1 covers 10 bases. There are 14 residues in the CDR3. The germline V gene has CDR1 MNHNY and CDR2 SVGAGI (reference sequence). V was pared by 6 bases and J by 6 bases, with 8 bases of the junction left unmatched. DNA for the CDR3: TGTGCCAGCAGCACAAGGACAGGGGGATCCGAGCAGTACTTC. It is translated as CASSTRTGGSEQYF.

The chain uses TRBV19 and TRBJ2-6, with TRBD1 matching over 7 bases. This CDR3 has 15 amino acids. V lost 7 bases, J lost 2 bases, and 5 bases stayed unmatched. The V gene's germline CDR1 is LNHDA and CDR2 SQIVND (reference sequence). Here the CDR3 reads CASIQDRAGANVLTF. The CDR3 coding sequence is TGTGCCAGTATACAAGACAGGGCTGGGGCCAACGTCCTGACTTTC.

V is TRBV12-3 or TRBV12-4 and J is TRBJ1-1; D not certain. CDR3 size: 13 residues. Trimming pared 4 bases from V and 3 bases from J, leaving 9 bases between. The CDR3 is CASSSARDTEAFF. The CDR3 DNA follows: TGTGCCAGCAGTTCCGCTCGGGACACTGAAGCTTTCTTT.

V gene TRBV19 combines with J gene TRBJ1-5, with D perhaps TRBD1 (5 bases). The CDR3 totals 13 residues. Per germline, CDR1 LNHDA and CDR2 SQIVND (reference sequence). V was trimmed by 2 bases and J by 7 bases, leaving 9 bases between them. The CDR3, as DNA: TGTGCCAGTAGTATACAGGGAGGCCAGCCCCAGCATTTT. Residues: CASSIQGGQPQHF. Full variable domain (remainder filled in from reference TRBV19 and TRBJ1-5): DGGITQSPKYLFRKEGQNVTLSCEQNLNHDAMYWYRQDPGQGLRLIYYSQIVNDFQKGDIAEGYSVSREKKESFPLTVTSAQKNPTAFYLCASSIQGGQPQHFGDGTRLSIL.

V is TRBV6-5 and J is TRBJ1-2; 9 positions match TRBD1. The ends lost 6 bases at V and 4 bases at J; junction bases unmatched: 9. CDR1 and CDR2 (germline): MNHEY, SVGAGI. The CDR3 consists of 15 residues. The CDR3 sequence: CASRTGTGKSYGYTF. CDR3 DNA: TGTGCCAGCAGGACCGGGACAGGGAAGTCCTATGGCTACACCTTC.

Here the CDR3 DNA reads TGTGCCAGCAGTCTAACAGAGACTGAAGCTTTCTTT. Translation gives CASSLTETEAFF. The rearrangement links TRBV28 to TRBJ1-1; no firm D call. The CDR3 runs to 12 residues. CDR1 is MDHEN, CDR2 SYDVKM, per germline. V lost 5 bases, J lost 5 bases, and 9 bases lay in between.

The chain joins TRBV19 to TRBJ1-3; TRBD1 matches 7 bases. CDR3 length: 15 residues. Losses at the gene ends were 5 bases for V and 0 bases for J; bases not matched to a gene: 4. Germline loops: CDR1 LNHDA, CDR2 SQIVND (reference sequence). The CDR3 sequence is CASSPGQHSGNTIYF. The DNA for the CDR3 is TGTGCCAGTAGTCCGGGACAGCACTCTGGAAACACCATATATTTT.

The chain recombines TRBV28 with TRBJ2-3, with 8 bases aligning to TRBD1. Germline V gene data show CDR1 as MDHEN and CDR2 as SYDVKM. The V and J ends lost 7 bases and 1 base, in that order; junction bases with no gene match: 10. CDR3 length: 16 amino acids. CDR3 region: CASNLSQGAGTDTQYF. CDR3 DNA sequence: TGTGCCAGCAACCTATCCCAGGGGGCTGGCACAGATACGCAGTATTTT.

The V and J genes are TRBV28 and TRBJ1-4; D gene ambiguous. V shed 4 bases and J shed 3 bases, with 12 bases lying between them. The CDR3 spans 15 residues. Germline V lookup: CDR1 MDHEN, CDR2 SYDVKM. CDR3 protein: CASSSGEAPNEKLFF. In nucleotides, the CDR3 is TGTGCCAGCAGTTCTGGTGAAGCTCCTAATGAAAAACTGTTTTTT.

The CDR3 nucleotides are TGTGCCAGCAGCCAAGAAGCCGGGAGGGCGGTCGGGGAGCTGTTTTTT. Encoded protein: CASSQEAGRAVGELFF. The chain has TRBV4-2 and TRBJ2-2, with 8 positions matching TRBD2. The germline gives CDR1 LGHNA, CDR2 YNFKEQ. CDR3 length: 16 amino acids. After removal of 0 bases from V and 7 bases from J, the junction contained 7 bases not matched to a gene.